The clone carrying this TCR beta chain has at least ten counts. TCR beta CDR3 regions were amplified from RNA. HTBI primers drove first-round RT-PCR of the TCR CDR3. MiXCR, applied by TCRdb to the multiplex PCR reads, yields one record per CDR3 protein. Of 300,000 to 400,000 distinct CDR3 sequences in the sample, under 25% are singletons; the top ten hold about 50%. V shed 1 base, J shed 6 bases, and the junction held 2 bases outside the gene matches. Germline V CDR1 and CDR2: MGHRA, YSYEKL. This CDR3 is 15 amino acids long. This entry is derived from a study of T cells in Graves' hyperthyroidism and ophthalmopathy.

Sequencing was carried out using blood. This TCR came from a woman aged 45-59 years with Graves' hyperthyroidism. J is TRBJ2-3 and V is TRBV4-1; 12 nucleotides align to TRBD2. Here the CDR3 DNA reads TGCGCCAGCAGCCAAGTAGGGACTAGCGGGGATACGCAGTATTTT. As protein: CASSQVGTSGDTQYF.